Listed here is a single T cell receptor beta chain. This record belongs to a study of OX40 agonist ivuxolimab in advanced cancers. The protocol was immunoSEQ multiplex PCR, while the TCRdb copy is restricted to in-frame clones and leaves out a portion. Here the sample spans roughly 110,000 clones, more than 85% being singletons. CDR1 is MDHEN, CDR2 SYDVKM, per germline. This CDR3 is 16 amino acids long. Trimming took off 3 bases at V and 3 bases at J, with 18 bases between the two ends. This receptor was obtained from an adult with an advanced solid tumor such as melanoma, head and neck, liver or kidney cancer. This sample comprised CD4+ or CD8+ T cells sorted from blood, obtained in a trial of the OX40 agonist ivuxolimab. The chain is built from TRBV28 and TRBJ2-7; weak D call: TRBD1 (5 bases). The CDR3 sequence: CASSLSRTKWDYEQYF. The CDR3 DNA is TGTGCCAGCAGTTTGTCCCGGACAAAATGGGACTACGAGCAGTACTTC.